What follows are 19 T cell receptor beta chains derived from one specimen sequenced in a study of blood T cell repertoires in COVID-19. Measured with immunoSEQ multiplex PCR; TCRdb has only the in-frame clones, and not every one. The sample has around 160,000 clones, more than 85% seen once; the top ten hold around 0.99%. Material: peripheral blood. The receptors were sampled from a man between 18 and 35 years old with acute or convalescent COVID-19.

The V call is TRBV30, the J call TRBJ2-7; D is perhaps TRBD2 (6 bases). Germline loops: CDR1 GTSNPN, CDR2 SVGIG (reference sequence). CDR3 length: 14 amino acids. V lost 0 bases, J lost 7 bases, and 16 bases lay in between. The CDR3 loop reads CAWSVRQGGKEQYF. The CDR3 DNA sequence: TGTGCCTGGAGTGTAAGGCAGGGAGGCAAGGAGCAGTACTTC.

The chain has TRBV5-1 and TRBJ2-1, with 9 nucleotides matching TRBD1. V trimming: 4 bases; J trimming: 8 bases; junction bases outside the gene matches: 7. CDR3 size: 14 residues. Germline CDR1 is SGHRS and CDR2 is YFSETQ. This CDR3 reads CASSKGQGTDEQFF. The DNA for the CDR3 is TGCGCCAGCAGCAAGGGACAGGGAACCGATGAGCAGTTCTTC.

This clone has more than one count but fewer than ten. This chain uses TRBV7-6 with TRBJ1-3; D gene unclear. This CDR3 has 17 amino acids. Germline V lookup: CDR1 SGHVS, CDR2 FNYEAQ. The V gene lost 5 bases and the J gene lost 0 bases, with 17 bases spanning the gap. The CDR3 DNA follows: TGTGCCAGCAGCCCCATACAGAGATTTGACTCTGGAAACACCATATATTTT. It yields the protein CASSPIQRFDSGNTIYF.

V is TRBV10-3 and J is TRBJ2-3; 10 nucleotides align to TRBD2. Trimming cost V 0 bases and J 2 bases; bases outside gene matches: 8. This CDR3 comprises 18 residues. CDR1 is ENHRY, CDR2 SYGVKD, per germline. The CDR3 is CAISESLAGAGPTDTQYF. CDR3 in DNA: TGTGCCATCAGTGAGTCGCTAGCGGGGGCCGGTCCCACAGATACGCAGTATTTT.

The V call is TRBV30, the J call TRBJ2-7, with 8 bases aligning to TRBD2. V trimming: 0 bases; J trimming: 5 bases; junction bases outside the gene matches: 9. Germline V gene lookup returns CDR1 GTSNPN and CDR2 SVGIG (reference sequence). The CDR3 has 15 amino acids. The CDR3: CAWSVGRGGSNEQYF. DNA of the CDR3: TGTGCCTGGAGTGTCGGACGGGGGGGCTCAAACGAGCAGTACTTC.

This clone is a singleton in its sample. The V call is TRBV6-5, the J call TRBJ1-2; no clear D gene. CDR1 MNHEY and CDR2 SVGAGI come from the germline V gene. Trimming removed 7 bases at V and 5 bases at J, with 14 bases between. This CDR3 comprises 13 residues. CDR3 nucleotides: TGTGCCAGCATCGACAAGTCGGGGTATGGCTACACCTTC. This sequence encodes CASIDKSGYGYTF.

This sequence joins TRBV6-5 and TRBJ1-1, with 11 bases that match TRBD1. The CDR3 spans 15 residues. Germline V CDR1 and CDR2: MNHEY, SVGAGI. The trim removed 6 bases at V and 5 bases at J, leaving 8 bases unmatched. This CDR3 reads CASRSSRDRGTEAFF. CDR3 DNA: TGTGCCAGCAGATCCAGCCGGGACAGGGGGACTGAAGCTTTCTTT.

This chain joins TRBV7-3 and TRBJ2-1; 8 positions match TRBD2. The CDR3 totals 18 residues. Germline CDR1 SGHTA, CDR2 FQGTGA. The J segment lost 2 bases and the V segment lost 0 bases, leaving 9 bases of the junction unmatched. The CDR3 DNA is TGTGCCAGCAGCTTAACGCACGGCGGGGGGCCTCCCTACAATGAGCAGTTCTTC. This gives the protein CASSLTHGGGPPYNEQFF. The full variable domain, completed using reference TRBV7-3 and TRBJ2-1, is GAGVSQTPSNKVTEKGKYVELRCDPISGHTALYWYRQSLGQGPEFLIYFQGTGAADDSGLPNDRFFAVRPEGSVSTLKIQRTERGDSAVYLCASSLTHGGGPPYNEQFFGPGTRLTVL.

The gene calls are TRBV10-3 and TRBJ2-5; tentatively, D is TRBD1 (5 bases). Trimming shortened V by 4 bases and J by 1 base, and 13 bases separated the two germline ends. In germline, CDR1 is ENHRY, CDR2 SYGVKD. The length of the CDR3 is 15 residues. CDR3: CAISGRVGAQETQYF. For the CDR3, the DNA is TGTGCCATCAGTGGTAGGGTTGGGGCCCAAGAGACCCAGTACTTC.

The rearrangement links TRBV3-1 (or the pseudogene TRBV3-2) to TRBJ2-7, with TRBD1 as a possible D gene (6 bases). This CDR3 has 16 residues. V was pared by 0 bases and J by 3 bases, with 15 bases between. The germline gives CDR1 LGHDT, CDR2 YNNKEL (reference sequence). The CDR3 DNA sequence: TGTGCCAGCAGCCAAGATCAAGCAGGGGAGAGCTACGAGCAGTACTTC. Translation gives CASSQDQAGESYEQYF.

This clone was observed once. V usage is TRBV19 and J usage is TRBJ1-2, with D uncertain. In germline, CDR1 is LNHDA, CDR2 SQIVND (reference sequence). Trimming removed 1 base at V and 5 bases at J, with 2 bases between. The CDR3 runs to 11 residues. CDR3 bases: TGTGCCAGTAGTATAGCGTATGGCTACACCTTC. Encoded protein: CASSIAYGYTF.

The chain employs TRBV4-1 and TRBJ1-1, with a tentative D call TRBD1 (5 bases). In germline, CDR1 is MGHRA, CDR2 YSYEKL. V lost 1 base and J lost 2, with 14 bases in between. The CDR3 spans 16 residues. CDR3 DNA sequence: TGCGCCAGCAGCCAAGTATCCCGGGGACTTAACACTGAAGCTTTCTTT. Translation gives CASSQVSRGLNTEAFF.

The rearrangement links TRBV29-1 to TRBJ2-1, with TRBD2 as a possible D gene (7 bases). This CDR3 comprises 15 residues. CDR1 and CDR2 (germline): SQVTM, ANQGSEA. V lost 5 bases to trimming and J lost 5 bases, with 19 bases between them. The CDR3 region is CSVRGDKEDHNEQFF. The CDR3 DNA follows: TGCAGCGTTCGGGGGGACAAGGAAGATCACAATGAGCAGTTCTTC.

Only a few counts were recorded for this clone. The chain links TRBV5-8 to TRBJ1-1, with D possibly being TRBD1 (5 bases). The V gene's germline CDR1 is SGHTS and CDR2 YDEGEE. This CDR3 spans 15 amino acids. V dropped 3 bases and J dropped 2 bases, with 14 bases sitting between them. CDR3 sequence (DNA): TGTGCCAGCAGCTCCCTCGACAGTCACAACACTGAAGCTTTCTTT. It yields the protein CASSSLDSHNTEAFF. The complete variable domain, with remaining parts taken from reference TRBV5-8 and TRBJ1-1, reads EAGVTQSPTHLIKTRGQQATLRCSPISGHTSVYWYQQALGLGLQFLLWYDEGEERNRGNFPPRFSGRQFPNYSSELNVNALELEDSALYLCASSSLDSHNTEAFFGQGTRLTVV.

The V and J genes are TRBV11-3 and TRBJ1-1; D remains unclear. Trimming cost V 3 bases and J 2 bases, with 7 bases left between them. Germline lookup yields CDR1 SGHNT and CDR2 YENEEA. CDR3 length: 13 residues. Here the CDR3 reads CASSFSVNTEAFF. CDR3 sequence (DNA): TGTGCCAGCAGCTTCTCAGTCAACACTGAAGCTTTCTTT.

V is TRBV28 and J is TRBJ1-1; 10 nucleotides agree with TRBD1. The CDR3 runs 15 residues. CDR1 MDHEN and CDR2 SYDVKM come from the germline V gene. V lost 4 bases to trimming and J lost 7 bases; unmatched junction nucleotides: 9. CDR3 amino acids: CASSSPGQGFVEAFF. The CDR3 nucleotides are TGTGCCAGCAGTTCCCCGGGACAGGGGTTCGTTGAAGCTTTCTTT.

The count of this clone is one. The chain couples TRBV12-5 to TRBJ2-6; the D gene is possibly TRBD1 (5 bases). Germline loops: CDR1 LGHNT, CDR2 FRNRAP. The CDR3 runs 12 residues. This chain's CDR3 is CASGSGANVLTF. DNA of the CDR3: TGTGCCTCAGGGTCTGGGGCCAACGTCCTGACTTTC.

The chain links TRBV5-8 to TRBJ2-3; 8 nucleotides agree with TRBD2. Per germline, CDR1 SGHTS and CDR2 YDEGEE. After removal of 6 bases from V and 0 bases from J, the junction contained 9 bases not matched to a gene. The CDR3 loop spans 16 amino acids. The DNA of the CDR3 is TGTGCCAGCACCGGCTCGGGGGGGGAGAGCACAGATACGCAGTATTTT. Amino acids: CASTGSGGESTDTQYF.

This clone was seen more than once but under ten times. The chain recombines TRBV10-2 with TRBJ1-2; D remains unclear. Trimming removed 4 bases at V and 8 bases at J, with 8 bases between. The CDR3 sequence is 11 residues long. Germline loops: CDR1 WSHSY, CDR2 SAAADI. This chain's CDR3 is CASSAVGGYTF. The CDR3 bases are TGCGCCAGCAGTGCAGTCGGGGGCTACACCTTC.